A selection of T cell receptor beta chains follows, all from one sample in a study of T cells in Graves' hyperthyroidism and ophthalmopathy. TCRdb reprocessed the multiplex PCR reads with MiXCR, giving one entry per CDR3 protein. In the table there are around 600,000 distinct CDR3 sequences, 12% to 15% of which are singletons. The specimen was blood. These receptor sequences come from a woman under 30 with Graves' ophthalmopathy. The conserved cysteine and the conserved F or W are not part of the CDR3 here. The order of the fields is CDR3 length, V gene, J gene, CDR3 protein.

length: 13
V: TRBV7-8
J: TRBJ2-5
CDR3: ASSSFDRGLETQY

length: 12
V: TRBV14
J: TRBJ2-7
CDR3: ASSQDWTYGEQY

length: 14
V: TRBV3-1
J: TRBJ2-7
CDR3: ASSQDWGGGAYEQY

length: 11
V: TRBV10-3
J: TRBJ2-7
CDR3: AIRLADAYEQY

length: 13
V: TRBV12-3/TRBV12-4
J: TRBJ1-1
CDR3: ASSNSPGQGTEAF

length: 16
V: TRBV15
J: TRBJ1-5
CDR3: ATSRDPGGQGAWQPQH

length: 12
V: TRBV19
J: TRBJ2-7
CDR3: ASSIWSGSYEQY

length: 12
V: TRBV4-1
J: TRBJ2-7
CDR3: ASSLNQGEYEQY

length: 13
V: TRBV7-2
J: TRBJ2-7
CDR3: ASSKGTGGLYEQY

length: 12
V: TRBV7-9
J: TRBJ2-7
CDR3: ASSPQGARDEQY

length: 13
V: TRBV7-2
J: TRBJ2-3
CDR3: ASSPRSLNTDTQY

length: 12
V: TRBV6-4
J: TRBJ1-1
CDR3: ASTSPRLNTEAF

length: 15
V: TRBV20-1
J: TRBJ1-1
CDR3: SAREVRDTRYNTEAF

length: 13
V: TRBV5-1
J: TRBJ2-5
CDR3: ASSLEAGRGETQY

length: 12
V: TRBV27
J: TRBJ1-1
CDR3: ASSLTDRPNEAF

length: 11
V: TRBV4-1
J: TRBJ2-7
CDR3: ASSPQAAHEQY

length: 14
V: TRBV11-3
J: TRBJ2-1
CDR3: ASSLVQLGQGYEQF

length: 12
V: TRBV2
J: TRBJ1-2
CDR3: ASGIRQINCGYT

length: 11
V: TRBV12-3/TRBV12-4
J: TRBJ2-2
CDR3: AGTVRGAGELF

length: 10
V: TRBV30
J: TRBJ2-5
CDR3: AWTSGSETQY

length: 14
V: TRBV2
J: TRBJ2-3
CDR3: ASSDVDRGSYDTQY

length: 14
V: TRBV7-3
J: TRBJ2-2
CDR3: ASSSWASGDTGELF

length: 15
V: TRBV7-6
J: TRBJ2-6
CDR3: ASSLVGSRSGANVLT

length: 12
V: TRBV12-3/TRBV12-4
J: TRBJ2-3
CDR3: ASRQEPRTDTQY

length: 11
V: TRBV19
J: TRBJ1-6
CDR3: ASSIRTERTLH

length: 14
V: TRBV5-1
J: TRBJ2-7
CDR3: ASSLGDGWASDEQY

length: 18
V: TRBV6-2/TRBV6-3
J: TRBJ2-6
CDR3: ASSSPVRTSRVSGANVLT

length: 17
V: TRBV7-9
J: TRBJ2-2
CDR3: ASSLVAWGQDENTGELF

length: 10
V: TRBV7-9
J: TRBJ2-5
CDR3: ASGGIRETQY

length: 13
V: TRBV25-1
J: TRBJ2-7
CDR3: ASSELGTGTYEQY

length: 12
V: TRBV12-3/TRBV12-4
J: TRBJ1-3
CDR3: ASSLVGARNTIY

length: 13
V: TRBV28
J: TRBJ1-1
CDR3: ASTFSGQIKNEAF

length: 14
V: TRBV19
J: TRBJ2-2
CDR3: ASSMGGIEDTGEPF

length: 13
V: TRBV24-1
J: TRBJ2-3
CDR3: ATSDLPTSGGTQY

length: 14
V: TRBV27
J: TRBJ2-2
CDR3: ASSRDRGLITGELF

length: 14
V: TRBV12-3/TRBV12-4
J: TRBJ1-5
CDR3: ASSLGMGRRNQPQH

length: 13
V: TRBV4-1
J: TRBJ2-5
CDR3: ASSLAGGPGKTQY

length: 13
V: TRBV6-2/TRBV6-3
J: TRBJ1-1
CDR3: ASSYIGVGNTEAF

length: 13
V: TRBV10-3
J: TRBJ2-7
CDR3: AISESRRPPYEQY

length: 13
V: TRBV29-1
J: TRBJ2-3
CDR3: SVEDPFTDTDTQY

length: 12
V: TRBV20-1
J: TRBJ2-3
CDR3: SARWRESTDTQY

length: 11
V: TRBV11-3
J: TRBJ1-2
CDR3: ASSPDRTYGYT

length: 13
V: TRBV25-1
J: TRBJ1-5
CDR3: ASSEADSLNQPQH

length: 14
V: TRBV6-5
J: TRBJ2-3
CDR3: ASSYNSGSASDTQY

length: 10
V: TRBV29-1
J: TRBJ2-7
CDR3: SVEVLANEQY

length: 11
V: TRBV24-1
J: TRBJ2-7
CDR3: ATSAGQAYEQY

length: 15
V: TRBV2
J: TRBJ1-5
CDR3: ASSGQGQGYSNQPQH

length: 13
V: TRBV27
J: TRBJ2-1
CDR3: ASSLFGTSYNEQF

length: 11
V: TRBV30
J: TRBJ2-2
CDR3: AWSGTQSGELF

length: 13
V: TRBV6-1
J: TRBJ2-5
CDR3: ASSGLPGRQETQY

length: 12
V: TRBV12-3/TRBV12-4
J: TRBJ1-1
CDR3: ASRPGPSNTEAF

length: 13
V: TRBV6-6
J: TRBJ2-3
CDR3: ASSYSTASTDTQY

length: 15
V: TRBV20-1
J: TRBJ1-6
CDR3: SAKARGTRMSNSPLH